The entry that follows covers one TCR beta chain sequence. This clone is assessed as medium-sized (0.01 to 0.1%). Its antigen is unknown. No clone much larger than this one lies a single base away; base qualities are absent. The germline V and J ends show losses of 2 bases and 8 bases respectively, and no gene match explains 9 bases of the junction. The CDR3 contains 15 residues, cysteine and phenylalanine counted. CDR3 DNA only is kept here, 45 bases in frame from base 1. For CDR1 and CDR2, the germline V gene (reference sequence) lists MNHEY and SMNVEV. The record originates from a study of metastatic and nonmetastatic thyroid tumors (TCRdb year 2020). At the level of the whole study: The researchers compared repertoires between peripheral blood samples and tumor or nodule tissue samples from patients with malignant or benign thyroid disease. What the work shows at the level of the full study, not this receptor alone: TCR beta diversity was reported as significantly higher in malignant tumors than in benign nodules, in both blood and tumor samples.

Library preparation employed PCR. The run used an Illumina HiSeq 4000. High-throughput sequencing was used to profile the TCR beta-chain CDR3 region of every patient. In the source study's methods: The researchers built a classifier to tell apart papillary thyroid cancer patients with distant metastasis, based on CDR3 differences among clinicopathological groups. The Shannon index was used to assess repertoire diversity, and the Morisita-Horn index was used to assess tumor-blood repertoire similarity. TCRdb redid the processing of the public reads, applying fastp at Q25 and MiXCR, and retained in-frame beta chains. What appears here as the V and J calls and clone size reflects TCRdb's work, not the paper's. This sample comprises some 19,000 clones, 28% of them detected only once. About 10% of the sample comes from the top ten. No treatment had been received by any patient before thyroid surgery. Using T-cell receptor beta sequencing, the study looked back at clinical samples from patients collected from the early 2010s to the late 2010s.

This sequence uses TRBV27 and TRBJ1-1; 9 bases in the junction line up with TRBD1. Sequenced sample: tumor tissue. This receptor was taken from a female donor with papillary thyroid cancer or a benign thyroid nodule (not recorded which). Some clones in this sample may be carry-over from other donors' samples. In nucleotides, the sequence is TGTGCCAGCAGTTTAACCCCGTCGGGACAGGGAGAAGCTTTCTTT. This yields the protein CASSLTPSGQGEAFF.